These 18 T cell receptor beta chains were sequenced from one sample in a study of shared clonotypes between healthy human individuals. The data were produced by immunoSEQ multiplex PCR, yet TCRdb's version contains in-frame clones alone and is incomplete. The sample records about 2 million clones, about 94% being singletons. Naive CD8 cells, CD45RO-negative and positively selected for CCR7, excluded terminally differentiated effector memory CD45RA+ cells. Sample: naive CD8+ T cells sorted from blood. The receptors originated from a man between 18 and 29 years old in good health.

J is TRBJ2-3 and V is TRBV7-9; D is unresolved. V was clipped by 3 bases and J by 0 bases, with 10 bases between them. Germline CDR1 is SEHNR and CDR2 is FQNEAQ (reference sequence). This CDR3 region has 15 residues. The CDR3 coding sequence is TGTGCCAGCAGCTTTTCCAGGCTTAGCACAGATACGCAGTATTTT. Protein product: CASSFSRLSTDTQYF.

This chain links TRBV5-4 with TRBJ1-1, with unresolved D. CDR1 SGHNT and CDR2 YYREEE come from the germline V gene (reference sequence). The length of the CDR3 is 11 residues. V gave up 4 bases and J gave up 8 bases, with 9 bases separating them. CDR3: CASSEPGEAFF. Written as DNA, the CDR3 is TGTGCCAGCAGCGAGCCGGGGGAAGCTTTCTTT.

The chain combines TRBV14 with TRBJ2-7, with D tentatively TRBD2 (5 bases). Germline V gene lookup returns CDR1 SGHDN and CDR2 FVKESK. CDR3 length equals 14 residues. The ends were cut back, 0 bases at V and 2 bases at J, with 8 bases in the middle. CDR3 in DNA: TGTGCCAGCAGCCAAGACGGGGTGACCTACGAGCAGTACTTC. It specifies CASSQDGVTYEQYF.

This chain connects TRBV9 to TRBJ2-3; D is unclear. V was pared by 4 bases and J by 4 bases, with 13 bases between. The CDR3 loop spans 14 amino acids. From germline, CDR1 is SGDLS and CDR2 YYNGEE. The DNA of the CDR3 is TGTGCCAGCAGCACTTCTGCCTATCCAGATACGCAGTATTTT. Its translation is CASSTSAYPDTQYF. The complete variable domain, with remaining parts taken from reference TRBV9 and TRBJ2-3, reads DSGVTQTPKHLITATGQRVTLRCSPRSGDLSVYWYQQSLDQGLQFLIQYYNGEERAKGNILERFSAQQFPDLHSELNLSSLELGDSALYFCASSTSAYPDTQYFGPGTRLTVL.

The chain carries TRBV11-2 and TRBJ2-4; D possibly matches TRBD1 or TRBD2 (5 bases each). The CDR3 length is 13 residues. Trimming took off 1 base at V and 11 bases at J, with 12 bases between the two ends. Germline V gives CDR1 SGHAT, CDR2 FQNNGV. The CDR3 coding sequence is TGTGCCAGCAGCTTAGGTCAGGGAGTCCTTCAGTACTTC. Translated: CASSLGQGVLQYF.

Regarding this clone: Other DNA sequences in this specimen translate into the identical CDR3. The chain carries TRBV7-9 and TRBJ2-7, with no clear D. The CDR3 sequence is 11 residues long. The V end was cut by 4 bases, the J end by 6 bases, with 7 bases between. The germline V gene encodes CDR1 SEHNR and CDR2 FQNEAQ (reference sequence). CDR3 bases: TGTGCCAGCAGCTCCCTCGGCGAGCAGTACTTC. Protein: CASSSLGEQYF.

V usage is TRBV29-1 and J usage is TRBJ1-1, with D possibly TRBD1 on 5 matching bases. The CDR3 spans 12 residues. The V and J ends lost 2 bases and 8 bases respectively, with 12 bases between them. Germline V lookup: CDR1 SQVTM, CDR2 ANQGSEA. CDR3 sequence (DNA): TGCAGCGTTGAAAGACAGCGACTAGAAGCTTTCTTT. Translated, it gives CSVERQRLEAFF.

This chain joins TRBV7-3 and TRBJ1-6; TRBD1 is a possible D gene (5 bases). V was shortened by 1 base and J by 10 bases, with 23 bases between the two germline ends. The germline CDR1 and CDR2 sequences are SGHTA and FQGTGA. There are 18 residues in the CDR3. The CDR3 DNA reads TGTGCCAGCAGCTTAAAACCCGTCTCCCAGGGAGGAGGCTCACCCCTCCACTTT. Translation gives CASSLKPVSQGGGSPLHF.

The CDR3 nucleotides read TGTGCCAGCAGCCCAACGAGTTCCGAGCAGTACTTC. Translating gives CASSPTSSEQYF. This chain uses TRBV14 with TRBJ2-7, with D unresolved. CDR3 length: 12 amino acids. V lost 4 bases, J lost 6 bases, and 10 bases lay in between. CDR1 SGHDN and CDR2 FVKESK come from the germline V gene.

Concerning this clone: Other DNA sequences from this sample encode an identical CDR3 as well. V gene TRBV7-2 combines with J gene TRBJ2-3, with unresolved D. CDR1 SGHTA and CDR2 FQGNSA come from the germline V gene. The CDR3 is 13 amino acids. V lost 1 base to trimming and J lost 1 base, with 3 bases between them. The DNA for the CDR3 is TGTGCCAGCAGCTTAGTAGGCACAGATACGCAGTATTTT. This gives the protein CASSLVGTDTQYF.

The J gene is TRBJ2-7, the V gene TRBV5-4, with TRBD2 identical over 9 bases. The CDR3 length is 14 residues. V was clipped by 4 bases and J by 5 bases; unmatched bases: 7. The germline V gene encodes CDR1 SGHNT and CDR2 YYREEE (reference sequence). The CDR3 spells CASSTLASGNEQYF. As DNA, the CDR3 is TGTGCCAGCAGCACCCTGGCTAGCGGGAACGAGCAGTACTTC.

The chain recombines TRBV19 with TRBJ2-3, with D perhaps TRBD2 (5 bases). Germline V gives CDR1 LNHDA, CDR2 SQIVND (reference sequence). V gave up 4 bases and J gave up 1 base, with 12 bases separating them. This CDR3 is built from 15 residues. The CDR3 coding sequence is TGTGCCAGTAGTACCCGTCGGGATGGCACAGATACGCAGTATTTT. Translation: CASSTRRDGTDTQYF.

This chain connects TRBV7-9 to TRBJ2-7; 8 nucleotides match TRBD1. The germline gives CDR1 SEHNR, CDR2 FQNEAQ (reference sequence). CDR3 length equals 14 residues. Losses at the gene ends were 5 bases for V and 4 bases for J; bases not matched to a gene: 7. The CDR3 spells CASSPQGQAYEQYF. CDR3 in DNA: TGTGCCAGCAGCCCTCAGGGACAGGCGTACGAGCAGTACTTC.

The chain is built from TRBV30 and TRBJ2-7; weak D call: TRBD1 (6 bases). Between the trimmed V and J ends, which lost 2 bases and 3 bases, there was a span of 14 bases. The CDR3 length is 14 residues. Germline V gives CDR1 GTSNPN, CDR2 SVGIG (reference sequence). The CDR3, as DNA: TGTGCCTGGAGTTTTGGGGACACGATCTACGAGCAGTACTTC. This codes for CAWSFGDTIYEQYF.

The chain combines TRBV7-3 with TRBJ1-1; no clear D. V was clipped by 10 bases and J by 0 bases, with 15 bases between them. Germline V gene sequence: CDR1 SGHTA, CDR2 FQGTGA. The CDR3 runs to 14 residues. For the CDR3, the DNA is TGTGCCAATGAGACCCGGCCCATGAACACTGAAGCTTTCTTT. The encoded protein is CANETRPMNTEAFF.

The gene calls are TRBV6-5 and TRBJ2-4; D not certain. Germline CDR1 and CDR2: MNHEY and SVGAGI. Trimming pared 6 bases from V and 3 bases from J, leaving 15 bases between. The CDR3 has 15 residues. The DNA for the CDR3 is TGTGCCAGCAGCTTAGACGAGCCAGGCAAAAACATTCAGTACTTC. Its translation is CASSLDEPGKNIQYF.

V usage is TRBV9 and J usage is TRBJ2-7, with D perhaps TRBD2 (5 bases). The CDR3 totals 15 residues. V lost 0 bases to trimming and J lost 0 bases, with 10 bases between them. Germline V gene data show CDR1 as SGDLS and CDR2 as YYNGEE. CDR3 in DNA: TGTGCCAGCAGCGTAGACTCAGACTACTCCTACGAGCAGTACTTC. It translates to CASSVDSDYSYEQYF.

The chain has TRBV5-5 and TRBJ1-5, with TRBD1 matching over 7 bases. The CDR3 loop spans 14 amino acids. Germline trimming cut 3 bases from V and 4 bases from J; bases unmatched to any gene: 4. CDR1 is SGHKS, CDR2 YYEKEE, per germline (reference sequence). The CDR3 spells CASSWGQKNQPQHF. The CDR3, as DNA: TGTGCCAGCAGCTGGGGACAGAAAAATCAGCCCCAGCATTTT.